These T cell receptor delta chains were read from a single sample in a study of Vδ1+ human thymocytes. TCRdb called clones from the multiplex PCR reads again using CATT. The sample comprises tens of thousands of delta-chain clones, about 29% of which are singletons, and more than 1.5% rests with the top ten. Source material: Vdelta1+ gamma-delta thymocytes from the thymus. Receptors originate from a boy in the first two years of life who had congenital heart surgery. Each CDR3 is given with its conserved first and last residue. A D gene is named only where the DNA matches it firmly. Clone sizes are given selectively: once, few, many, or a class where the clone is expanded.

j_call v_call clone_size d_call cdr3_aa cdr3_nt
TRDJ1 TRDV1 NA TRDD3 CALGELIGVYGPSHRWGIRDTDKLIF TGTGCTCTTGGGGAACTAATAGGTGTCTATGGGCCTTCCCACAGGTGGGGGATACGGGACACCGATAAACTCATCTTT
TRDJ1 TRDV1 NA TRDD3 CALGPPFLGSVSGGYALKNTDKLIF TGTGCTCTTGGGCCCCCTTTCCTTGGGTCGGTGAGTGGGGGATACGCGTTAAAAAACACCGATAAACTCATCTTT
TRDJ1 TRDV1 NA NA CALGEPILGDTDKLIF TGTGCTCTTGGGGAACCCATCCTCGGGGACACCGATAAACTCATCTTT
TRDJ1 TRDV1 few TRDD3 CALGEGGALSCWGINHGKLIF TGTGCTCTTGGGGAAGGAGGGGCCCTCAGTTGTTGGGGGATAAATCATGGTAAACTCATCTTT
TRDJ3 TRDV2 once TRDD2 CASDFLSGPLWGCSWYTRQMFF TGTGCCTCTGACTTCCTATCGGGACCCCTATGGGGTTGCTCCTGGTACACCCGACAGATGTTTTTC
TRDJ1 TRDV1 NA TRDD2 CALGDTASYYPPRVYTDKLIF TGTGCTCTTGGGGACACCGCTTCCTACTACCCACCAAGGGTCTACACCGATAAACTCATCTTT
TRDJ1 TRDV1 few TRDD3 CALGPSVPLGDTRGGDKLIF TGTGCTCTTGGGCCCTCCGTTCCCCTGGGGGATACGAGGGGAGGCGACAAACTCATCTTT
TRDJ1 TRDV1 few TRDD3 CALGGNFSFEMGLAEWGIRTDKLIF TGTGCTCTTGGGGGGAATTTTTCGTTCGAGATGGGGTTGGCCGAGTGGGGGATTCGGACCGATAAACTCATCTTT
TRDJ1 TRDV1 NA NA CALGEGGGSYPDKLIF TGTGCTCTTGGGGAAGGTGGGGGCTCTTACCCCGATAAACTCATCTTT
TRDJ1 TRDV1 NA NA CALGNLPGVHPHTDKLIF TGTGCTCTTGGGAACCTGCCTGGGGTACACCCTCACACCGATAAACTCATCTTT
TRDJ1 TRDV1 once NA CALGPPFRPTRSYGDTDKLIF TGTGCTCTTGGGCCCCCTTTCCGCCCTACACGCTCATACGGTGACACCGATAAACTCATCTTT
TRDJ1 TRDV1 few TRDD3 CALGEIPMAILGATDKLIF TGTGCTCTTGGGGAAATTCCTATGGCGATACTGGGGGCCACCGATAAACTCATCTTT
TRDJ1 TRDV1 NA NA CALAKLPTRDTGLGDKLIF TGTGCTCTTGCCAAGCTTCCTACGAGGGATACTGGCCTGGGCGATAAACTCATCTTT
TRDJ1 TRDV1 once TRDD2 CALGERREAFLLLGANNYTDKLIF TGTGCTCTTGGGGAAAGGCGTGAAGCCTTCCTATTGCTGGGAGCAAATAATTACACCGATAAACTCATCTTT
TRDJ1 TRDV1 few TRDD3 CALGELPYWGRLTDKLIF TGTGCTCTTGGGGAACTCCCCTACTGGGGGAGACTCACCGATAAACTCATCTTT
TRDJ2 TRDV2 large TRDD3 CACDTTRTGGSDLTAQLFF TGTGCCTGTGACACCACTCGTACTGGGGGATCGGACTTGACAGCACAACTCTTCTTT
TRDJ1 TRDV1 NA NA CALGDGGPTDKLIF TGTGCTCTTGGGGATGGGGGTCCCACCGATAAACTCATCTTT
TRDJ1 TRDV1 NA TRDD3 CALGVYFTGDYTDKLIF TGTGCTCTTGGGGTTTACTTTACTGGGGATTACACCGATAAACTCATCTTT